This TCR beta chain was recovered during a study of OX40 agonist ivuxolimab in advanced cancers. With respect to the entire study: The costimulatory receptor OX40 (CD134) was targeted by ivuxolimab, a fully human IgG2 agonistic monoclonal antibody. Intravenous ivuxolimab was administered to patients every 2 weeks at six dose levels: 0.01, 0.1, 0.3, 1.5, 3 and 10 mg/kg. Of the roughly 52 dose-escalation patients, hepatocellular carcinoma was present in roughly 19, melanoma in roughly 15, renal cell carcinoma in 9 and head and neck cancer in 9. In the dose-escalation cohort, over 65% of patients were male, and the mean age was approximately 60 years, with a range of roughly 20 to 80. Prior anti-PD-1, anti-PD-L1 or anti-CTLA-4 therapy was permitted, and about 40% of dose-escalation patients had received checkpoint inhibitors. Partial responses occurred in three dose-escalation patients, of whom one had hepatocellular carcinoma and two had cutaneous melanoma. Peripheral TCRbeta sequencing was intended to test whether TCR sequence diversity was altered and clonal T-cell expansion was caused by ivuxolimab. The paper covers the monotherapy dose-escalation part of the phase I ivuxolimab trial, which included N of about 51 patients.

The CDR3 spans 15 residues, from the cysteine through the phenylalanine. CDR3 DNA only is kept here, 45 bases in frame from base 1. In the germline V gene (reference sequence), CDR1 corresponds to LNHDA and CDR2 to SQIVND. Ends trimmed: V by 7 bases, J by 5 bases; bases unmatched to a gene: 11. Patients with a history of autoimmune disease or receiving systemic immunosuppression were excluded from the trial. In every dose cohort, peripheral blood was drawn for TCR sequencing at baseline, cycle 4 day 1, and cycle 7 day 1. The samples were drawn from a first-in-human, open-label, multicenter phase I dose-escalation trial of ivuxolimab. Adults with locally advanced or metastatic head and neck squamous cell, hepatocellular, melanoma or renal cell carcinoma were enrolled in the trial. CD4+ and CD8+ T cells were sorted separately from peripheral blood before TCR sequencing. Genomic DNA was isolated from the sorted cells so that the TCRbeta CDR3 region could be sequenced. The immunoSEQ Assay was used for sequencing of TCRbeta CDR3 regions. TCRdb limited this immuneACCESS table to in-frame rearrangements with V and J called. A share of clones is missing; checked studies link under half to unresolved V genes, and the rest is unexplained. Within this sample are 55,000 to 85,000 clones, with over 65% of them counted one time only. 0.6% to 0.85% of the sample goes to the ten largest clones.

Overall study results and their limits: Low levels of normalized T-cell clonal expansion were also shown by some nonresponding patients. On average, CD8+ T cells showed more expanded clones than CD4+ T cells after ivuxolimab. At doses from 0.1 to 3.0 mg/kg, clonal expansion was seen in both CD4+ and CD8+ blood T cells between baseline and week 6. Partial responders in the 0.1-3.0 mg/kg groups had among the lowest normalized peripheral clonal expansion, especially among CD8+ T cells. Antigen specificity was not determined for the clonally expanded peripheral T cells.

Remarks on this clone: The antigen this receptor binds is unknown. Base qualities were left out, and no much larger clone turns up one base away.

The V and J genes are TRBV19 and TRBJ2-3; 8 central bases correspond to TRBD2. Sequenced here: CD4+ or CD8+ T cells sorted from blood, sampled in a trial of the OX40 agonist ivuxolimab. The sequence derives from an adult with an advanced solid tumor such as melanoma, head and neck, liver or kidney cancer. The encoded CDR3 is CASTIRTSREDTQYF. The DNA is as follows: TGTGCCAGTACTATTAGGACTAGCCGCGAAGATACGCAGTATTTT.